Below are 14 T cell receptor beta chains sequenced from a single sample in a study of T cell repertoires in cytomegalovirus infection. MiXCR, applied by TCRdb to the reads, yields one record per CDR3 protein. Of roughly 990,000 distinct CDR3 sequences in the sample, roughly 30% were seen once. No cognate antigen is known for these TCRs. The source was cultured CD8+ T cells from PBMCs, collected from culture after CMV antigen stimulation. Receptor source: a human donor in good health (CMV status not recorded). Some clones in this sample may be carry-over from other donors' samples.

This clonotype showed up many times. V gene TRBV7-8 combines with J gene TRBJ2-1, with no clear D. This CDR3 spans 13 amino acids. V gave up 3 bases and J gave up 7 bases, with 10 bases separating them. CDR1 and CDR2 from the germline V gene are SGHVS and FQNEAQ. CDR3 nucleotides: TGTGCCAGCAGCTTTGGGTTCCCAAATGAGCAGTTCTTC. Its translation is CASSFGFPNEQFF. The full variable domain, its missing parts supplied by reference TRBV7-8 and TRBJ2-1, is GAGVSQSPRYKVAKRGQDVALRCDPISGHVSLFWYQQALGQGPEFLTYFQNEAQLDKSGLPSDRFFAERPEGSVSTLKIQRTQQEDSAVYLCASSFGFPNEQFFGPGTRLTVL.

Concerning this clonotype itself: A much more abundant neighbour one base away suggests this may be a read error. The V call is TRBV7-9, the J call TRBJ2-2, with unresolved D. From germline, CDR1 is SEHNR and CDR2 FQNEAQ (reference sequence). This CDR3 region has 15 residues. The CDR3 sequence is CASSLSGSNIGELFF. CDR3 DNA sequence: TGTGCCAGCAGCTTAAGTGGTTCGAACATCGGGGAGCTGTTTTTT.

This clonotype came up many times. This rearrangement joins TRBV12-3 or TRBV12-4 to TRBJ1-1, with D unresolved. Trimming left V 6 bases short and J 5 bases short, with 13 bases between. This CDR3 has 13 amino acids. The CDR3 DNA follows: TGTGCCAGCAGCCCGTCGGGTCAGACTGAAGCTTTCTTT. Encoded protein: CASSPSGQTEAFF.

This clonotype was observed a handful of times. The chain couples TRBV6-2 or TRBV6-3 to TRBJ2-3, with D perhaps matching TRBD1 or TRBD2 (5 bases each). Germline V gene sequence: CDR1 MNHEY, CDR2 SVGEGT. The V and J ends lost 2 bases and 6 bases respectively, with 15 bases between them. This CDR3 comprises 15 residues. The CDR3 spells CASSYRDPGSDTQYF. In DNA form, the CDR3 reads TGTGCCAGCAGTTACCGGGACCCAGGGTCCGATACGCAGTATTTT.

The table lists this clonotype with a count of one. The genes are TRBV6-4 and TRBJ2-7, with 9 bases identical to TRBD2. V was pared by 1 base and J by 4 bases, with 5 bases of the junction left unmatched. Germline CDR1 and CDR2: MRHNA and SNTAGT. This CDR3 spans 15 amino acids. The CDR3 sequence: CASSDLAGVNYEQYV. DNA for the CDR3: TGTGCCAGCAGTGACTTAGCGGGGGTGAATTACGAGCAGTACGTC.

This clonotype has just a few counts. As DNA, the CDR3 is TGTGCCAGCAGCTTAGCCCCCAGGGTGGGACCCACCGGGGAGCTGTTTTTT. Translation: CASSLAPRVGPTGELFF. The chain carries TRBV7-8 and TRBJ2-2; D assignment may be TRBD1 or TRBD2 (5 bases each). This CDR3 comprises 17 residues. The germline V gene has CDR1 SGHVS and CDR2 FQNEAQ. The V and J ends lost 0 bases and 4 bases respectively, with 15 bases between them.

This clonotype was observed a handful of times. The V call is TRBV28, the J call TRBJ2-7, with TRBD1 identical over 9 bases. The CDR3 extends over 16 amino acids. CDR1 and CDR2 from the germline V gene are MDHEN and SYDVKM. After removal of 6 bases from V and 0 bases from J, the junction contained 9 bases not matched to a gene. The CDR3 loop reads CASSPGQGPSSYEQYV. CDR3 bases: TGTGCCAGCAGCCCTGGACAGGGGCCCAGCTCCTACGAGCAGTACGTC.

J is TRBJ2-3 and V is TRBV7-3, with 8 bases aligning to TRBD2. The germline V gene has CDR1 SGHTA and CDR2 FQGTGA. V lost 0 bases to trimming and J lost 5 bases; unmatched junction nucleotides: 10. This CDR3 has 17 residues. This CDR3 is CASSLTLGGGQQDTQYF. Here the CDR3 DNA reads TGTGCCAGCAGCTTAACGCTGGGCGGGGGGCAACAAGATACGCAGTATTTT.

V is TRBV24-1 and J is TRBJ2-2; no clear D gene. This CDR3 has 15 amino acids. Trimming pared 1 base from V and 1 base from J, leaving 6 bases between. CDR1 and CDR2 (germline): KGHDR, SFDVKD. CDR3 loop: CATSDFHRNTGELFF. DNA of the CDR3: TGTGCCACCAGTGATTTTCACAGGAACACCGGGGAGCTGTTTTTT.

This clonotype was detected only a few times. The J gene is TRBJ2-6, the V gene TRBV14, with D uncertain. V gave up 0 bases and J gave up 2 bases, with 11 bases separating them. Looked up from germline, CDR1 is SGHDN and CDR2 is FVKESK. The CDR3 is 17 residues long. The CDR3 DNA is TGTGCCAGCAGCCAAGAAGGCCCAGGTGCTGGGGCCAACGTCCTGACTTTC. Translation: CASSQEGPGAGANVLTF.

The DNA of the CDR3 is TGCGCCAGCAGCCCGGGACAGGGGGCCTCCGCCTACGAGCAGTACTTC. As protein: CASSPGQGASAYEQYF. V and J are TRBV5-1 and TRBJ2-7; TRBD1 aligns across 12 bases. This CDR3 has 16 residues. Germline trimming cut 4 bases from V and 2 bases from J; bases unmatched to any gene: 7. The germline V gene has CDR1 SGHRS and CDR2 YFSETQ.

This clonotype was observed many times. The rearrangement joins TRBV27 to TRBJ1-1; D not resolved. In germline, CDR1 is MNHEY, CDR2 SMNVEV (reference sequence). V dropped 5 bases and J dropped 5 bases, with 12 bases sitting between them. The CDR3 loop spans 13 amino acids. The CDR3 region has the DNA TGTGCCAGCAGTGCGGGATTTATAACTGAAGCTTTCTTT. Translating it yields CASSAGFITEAFF.

The DNA for the CDR3 is TGTGCCAGCAGCTTAGGGGTGGTGGATGGCTACACCTTC. It codes for CASSLGVVDGYTF. This chain joins TRBV11-1 and TRBJ1-2; D gene unclear. Germline V CDR1 and CDR2: SGHAT, FQDESV (reference sequence). The CDR3 totals 13 residues. Trimming took off 1 base at V and 6 bases at J, with 9 bases between the two ends.

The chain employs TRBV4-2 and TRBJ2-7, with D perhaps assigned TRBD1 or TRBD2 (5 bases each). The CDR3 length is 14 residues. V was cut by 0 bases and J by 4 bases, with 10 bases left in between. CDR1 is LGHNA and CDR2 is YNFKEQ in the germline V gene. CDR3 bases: TGTGCCAGCAGCCAAGAATTTGAGGGGTACGAGCAGTACTTC. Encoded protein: CASSQEFEGYEQYF.